This T cell receptor beta chain was sequenced for a study of blood T cells in healthy people across ages. A few counts support this clonotype. This CDR3 has 14 residues. Germline V gene lookup returns CDR1 MNHEY and CDR2 SMNVEV (reference sequence). The V and J ends lost 6 bases and 3 bases respectively, with 12 bases between them. Sample-barcoded 5' priming and a J-beta primer mix drove a second PCR of about 6 to 12 cycles. Each cDNA molecule carried a tag from a template-switch adaptor that contained 12 random nucleotides. TCRdb used MiXCR to reprocess the 5' RACE reads, holding one entry per CDR3 protein. The sample has around 780,000 distinct CDR3 sequences, roughly 24% seen once. These data also formed part of another study, on T cells of mothers and their children.

The material sequenced was blood. The J gene is TRBJ1-5, the V gene TRBV27, with D perhaps matching TRBD1 (5 bases). The sequence came from a boy aged 10-17 years in good health. The CDR3 DNA reads as TGTGCCAGCAGCCATGACAGAGCCAATCAGCCCCAGCATTTT. Translating gives CASSHDRANQPQHF.